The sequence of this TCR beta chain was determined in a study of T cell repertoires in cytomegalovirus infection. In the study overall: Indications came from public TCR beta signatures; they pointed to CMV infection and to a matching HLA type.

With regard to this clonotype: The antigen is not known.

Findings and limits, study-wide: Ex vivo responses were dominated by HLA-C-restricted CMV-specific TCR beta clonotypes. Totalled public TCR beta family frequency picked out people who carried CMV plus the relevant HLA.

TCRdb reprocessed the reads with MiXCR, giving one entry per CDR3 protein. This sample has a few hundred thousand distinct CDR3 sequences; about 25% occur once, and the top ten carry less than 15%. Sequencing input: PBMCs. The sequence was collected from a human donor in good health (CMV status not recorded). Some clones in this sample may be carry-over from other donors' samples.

The DNA of the CDR3 is TGTGCCATCAGTCCGGGGACAGGAAAGAGCTCTGGGGCCAACGTCCTGACTTTC. Translating gives CAISPGTGKSSGANVLTF. This chain uses TRBV10-3 with TRBJ2-6, with 8 positions matching TRBD1. The CDR3 has 18 residues. In germline, CDR1 is ENHRY, CDR2 SYGVKD. After removal of 5 bases from V and 0 bases from J, the junction contained 9 bases not matched to a gene.